Below, 17 T cell receptor beta chains from the same sample are listed, as sequenced in a study of cytomegalovirus exposure and HLA in healthy donors. PCR used 60 Vbeta primers and 13 Jbeta primers. This table comes from immunoSEQ multiplex PCR, and its TCRdb copy is limited to in-frame clones, with some not included. The sample has hundreds of thousands of clones; 65% to 90% are singletons. Sequenced: PBMCs. The receptors derive from a girl aged 5-17 years in good health and CMV-seronegative.

The chain combines TRBV7-6 with TRBJ1-4; D may be TRBD1 (5 bases). Trimming stripped 2 bases from V and 10 bases from J, with 8 bases between. CDR1 and CDR2 from the germline V gene are SGHVS and FNYEAQ. This CDR3 is built from 12 residues. The CDR3, as DNA: TGTGCCAGCAGCTTACAGGGAGGAAAACTGTTTTTT. Its protein is CASSLQGGKLFF. Looking up the rest from reference TRBV7-6 and TRBJ1-4 gives the full variable domain: GAGVSQSPRYKVTKRGQDVALRCDPISGHVSLYWYRQALGQGPEFLTYFNYEAQQDKSGLPNDRFSAERPEGSISTLTIQRTEQRDSAMYRCASSLQGGKLFFGSGTQLSVL.

The chain uses TRBV6-5 and TRBJ2-7; D might be TRBD2 (6 bases). V lost 5 bases and J lost 6, with 11 bases in between. Germline V gives CDR1 MNHEY, CDR2 SVGAGI. The CDR3 totals 12 residues. CDR3 in amino acids: CASSPRGSEQYF. The CDR3 nucleotides are TGTGCCAGCAGTCCTCGGGGGTCCGAGCAGTACTTC.

The chain is built from TRBV6-5 and TRBJ1-3; D perhaps matches TRBD1 (5 bases). Germline assignment: CDR1 MNHEY and CDR2 SVGAGI. The CDR3 has 14 residues. V was pared by 6 bases and J by 4 bases, with 13 bases between. The CDR3 DNA follows: TGTGCCAGCAGCCGTGGGGGGACCGGAAACACCATATATTTT. This translates into CASSRGGTGNTIYF.

The rearrangement joins TRBV7-6 to TRBJ1-1; D is unclear. V shed 5 bases and J shed 1 base, with 20 bases lying between them. Germline CDR1 is SGHVS and CDR2 is FNYEAQ. This CDR3 contains 17 residues. This CDR3 is CASSNTARRQRNTEAFF. DNA for the CDR3: TGTGCCAGCAGCAACACCGCGAGGCGCCAACGGAACACTGAAGCTTTCTTT. The variable domain in full, completed from reference TRBV7-6 and TRBJ1-1, reads GAGVSQSPRYKVTKRGQDVALRCDPISGHVSLYWYRQALGQGPEFLTYFNYEAQQDKSGLPNDRFSAERPEGSISTLTIQRTEQRDSAMYRCASSNTARRQRNTEAFFGQGTRLTVV.

This clone was detected once. The rearrangement links TRBV9 to TRBJ2-2; TRBD1 might be the D (6 bases). Trimming took off 3 bases at V and 4 bases at J, with 16 bases between the two ends. The CDR3 loop spans 16 amino acids. Germline CDR1 is SGDLS and CDR2 is YYNGEE. CDR3 amino acids: CASSDRQLGGTGELFF. In nucleotides, the CDR3 is TGTGCCAGCAGCGACAGGCAACTAGGGGGCACCGGGGAGCTGTTTTTT. The variable domain in full, with the rest retrieved from reference TRBV9 and TRBJ2-2, is DSGVTQTPKHLITATGQRVTLRCSPRSGDLSVYWYQQSLDQGLQFLIQYYNGEERAKGNILERFSAQQFPDLHSELNLSSLELGDSALYFCASSDRQLGGTGELFFGEGSRLTVL.

This chain connects TRBV5-6 to TRBJ1-2; no clear D gene. The V end lost 3 bases, the J end lost 6 bases, and 21 bases lay between the germline ends. This CDR3 has 16 residues. Germline assignment: CDR1 SGHDT and CDR2 YYEEEE. The CDR3 DNA reads TGTGCCAGCAGCTCCCCTGCTAGAGGAGGGTCGGATGGCTACACCTTC. This encodes CASSSPARGGSDGYTF.

The chain recombines TRBV7-2 with TRBJ1-6, with TRBD1 identical over 10 bases. The CDR3 sequence is 15 residues long. The V gene's germline CDR1 is SGHTA and CDR2 FQGNSA. V trimming: 5 bases; J trimming: 8 bases; junction bases outside the gene matches: 6. CDR3 coding DNA: TGTGCCAGCAGCCCGCAGGGACAGGGGTATTCACCCCTCCACTTT. It specifies CASSPQGQGYSPLHF.

This rearrangement joins TRBV15 to TRBJ1-5; 8 positions match TRBD1. CDR1 and CDR2 (germline): LNHNV, YYDKDF (reference sequence). After removal of 4 bases from V and 0 bases from J, the junction contained 8 bases not matched to a gene. There are 17 residues in the CDR3. CDR3 in DNA: TGTGCCACCAGCAACTGGGACAGGCAATTTAGCAATCAGCCCCAGCATTTT. This translates into CATSNWDRQFSNQPQHF.

This clone was observed a handful of times. The rearrangement joins TRBV6-5 to TRBJ1-2, with D perhaps TRBD1 (6 bases). Germline lookup yields CDR1 MNHEY and CDR2 SVGAGI. The CDR3 has 11 amino acids. Trimming pared 7 bases from V and 6 bases from J, leaving 9 bases between. The CDR3 DNA follows: TGTGCCAGCACAGGGGTCAATGGCTACACCTTC. Translated, it gives CASTGVNGYTF.

This chain joins TRBV27 and TRBJ1-2; a weak D match, TRBD1 (6 bases). From germline, CDR1 is MNHEY and CDR2 SMNVEV (reference sequence). This CDR3 has 13 amino acids. V was clipped by 8 bases and J by 3 bases, with 13 bases between them. The CDR3 DNA follows: TGTGCCAGCGGGTTGGACAGATACTATGGCTACACCTTC. As protein: CASGLDRYYGYTF.

J is TRBJ2-6 and V is TRBV21-1; the tabulated D call, TRBD2, remains unverified against the DNA. TRBV21-1 is reported as a pseudogene. The CDR3 consists of 15 residues. Here the CDR3 reads CASSTRYSGANVLTF. DNA of the CDR3: TGTGCCAGCAGCACCCGGTACTCTGGGGCCAACGTCCTGACTTTC.

The rearrangement joins TRBV5-1 to TRBJ2-5; D is perhaps TRBD2 (5 bases). Matching the DNA end better, TRBJ2-7 makes the J call doubtful. This CDR3 has 16 residues. Germline V gene sequence: CDR1 SGHRS, CDR2 YFSETQ. In nucleotides, the CDR3 is TGCGCCAGCAGCTTGGGAGAGGGTCTGAGCTCCTACGAGCAGTACTTC. This codes for CASSLGEGLSSYEQYF.

The rearrangement joins TRBV7-9 to TRBJ2-1, with 8 bases fitting TRBD2. Per the germline V gene, CDR1 is SEHNR and CDR2 is FQNEAQ (reference sequence). V shed 5 bases and J 8 bases; nucleotides not matched to a gene: 8. The CDR3 is 14 residues long. The CDR3 reads CASSGTRWVHEQFF. CDR3 in DNA: TGTGCCAGCAGCGGGACTAGGTGGGTTCATGAGCAGTTCTTC. The full variable domain, rest sourced from reference TRBV7-9 and TRBJ2-1, is DTGVSQNPRHKITKRGQNVTFRCDPISEHNRLYWYRQTLGQGPEFLTYFQNEAQLEKSRLLSDRFSAERPKGSFSTLEIQRTEQGDSAMYLCASSGTRWVHEQFFGPGTRLTVL.

This chain joins TRBV9 and TRBJ1-1; D remains ambiguous. V lost 0 bases to trimming and J lost 8 bases, with 8 bases between them. This CDR3 contains 12 residues. The V gene's germline CDR1 is SGDLS and CDR2 YYNGEE. CDR3 loop: CASSVGAGEAFF. The CDR3 DNA follows: TGTGCCAGCAGCGTAGGGGCGGGAGAAGCTTTCTTT.

The sample holds a few counts of this clone. The chain combines TRBV20-1 with TRBJ1-1, with a weak D call TRBD1 (5 bases). V was cut by 5 bases and J by 3 bases, with 7 bases left in between. CDR3 length: 11 residues. Germline V gene sequence: CDR1 DFQATT, CDR2 SNEGSKA (reference sequence). CDR3 residues: CSAWGDTEAFF. The DNA of the CDR3 is TGCAGTGCTTGGGGGGACACTGAAGCTTTCTTT.

This chain joins TRBV5-4 and TRBJ2-3; TRBD2 might be the D (6 bases). CDR1 is SGHNT and CDR2 is YYREEE in the germline V gene (reference sequence). Trimming removed 0 bases at V and 0 bases at J, with 8 bases between. The CDR3 is made up of 15 amino acids. The CDR3 nucleotides read TGTGCCAGCAGCTTGGTAGGGACTAGCACAGATACGCAGTATTTT. Encoded protein: CASSLVGTSTDTQYF.

A few counts support this clone. The CDR3 protein is CASSLGSTYGYTF. Here the CDR3 DNA reads TGTGCCAGCAGTTTAGGCAGTACCTATGGCTACACCTTC. The chain links TRBV27 to TRBJ1-2; no firm D call. V lost 2 bases, J lost 4 bases, and 8 bases lay in between. The CDR3 sequence is 13 residues long. CDR1 and CDR2 (germline): MNHEY, SMNVEV (reference sequence).